Detailed here is one T cell receptor (beta chain). Its antigen remains unknown. The germline CDR1 and CDR2 sequences are SGHTA and FQGTGA. The V end lost 5 bases, the J end lost 3 bases, and 11 bases lay between the germline ends. The CDR3 loop spans 15 amino acids. The sample's treatment: around 19 received Ad26.COV2.S at low or high dose, single or two shots; about five received placebo; per-sample allocation not given. Samples came from day 63 after the first vaccine or placebo injection. The vaccine delivered Wuhan-strain SARS-CoV-2 spike through an Ad26 vector. This specimen comes from a study of Ad26.COV2.S vaccination and SARS-CoV-2 variants. Assay used: immunoSEQ multiplex PCR; TCRdb lists only in-frame clones, some missing. This table has 380,000 or so clones, about 86% appearing once. General study findings and limits: Whether participants received vaccine or placebo, their non-spike TCR breadth was similar. After vaccination, reports described spike-specific CD8+ and CD4+ T cell responses as showing substantial breadth.

The sample was peripheral blood, taken in a trial of Ad26.COV2.S vaccine versus placebo. This chain connects TRBV7-3 to TRBJ2-6; no clear D gene. The receptor's source is a person between 18 and 60 years old who received the Ad26.COV2.S COVID-19 vaccine or a placebo. The CDR3 nucleotides are TGTGCCAGCAGCCCAACGGGCGGTGGGGCCAACGTCCTGACTTTC. This gives the protein CASSPTGGGANVLTF.